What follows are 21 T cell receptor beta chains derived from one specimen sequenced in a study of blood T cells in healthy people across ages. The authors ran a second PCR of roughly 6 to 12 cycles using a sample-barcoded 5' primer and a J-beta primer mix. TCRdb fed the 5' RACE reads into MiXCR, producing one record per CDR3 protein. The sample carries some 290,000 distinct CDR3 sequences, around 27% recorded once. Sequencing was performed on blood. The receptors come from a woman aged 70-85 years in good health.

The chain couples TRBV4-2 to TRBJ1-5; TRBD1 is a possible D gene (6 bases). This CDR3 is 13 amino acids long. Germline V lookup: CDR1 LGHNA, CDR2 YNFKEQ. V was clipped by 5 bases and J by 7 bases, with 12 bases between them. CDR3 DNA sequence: TGTGCCAGCAGCGAAGGGGGGAAGCAGCCCCAGCATTTT. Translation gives CASSEGGKQPQHF.

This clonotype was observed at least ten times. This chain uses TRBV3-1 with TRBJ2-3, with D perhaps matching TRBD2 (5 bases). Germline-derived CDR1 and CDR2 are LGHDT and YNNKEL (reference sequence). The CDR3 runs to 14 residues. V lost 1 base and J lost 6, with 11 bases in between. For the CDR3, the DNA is TGTGCCAGCAGCCAAGGGTCAGTAGCGGATACGCAGTATTTT. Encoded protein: CASSQGSVADTQYF.

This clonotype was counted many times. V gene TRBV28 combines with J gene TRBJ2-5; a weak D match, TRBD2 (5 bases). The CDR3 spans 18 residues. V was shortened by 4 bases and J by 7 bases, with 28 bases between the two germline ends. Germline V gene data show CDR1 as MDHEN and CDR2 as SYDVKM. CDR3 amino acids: CASSSSRRADLGRRTQYF. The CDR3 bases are TGTGCCAGCAGTTCTTCCCGACGAGCGGATCTCGGAAGGCGGACCCAGTACTTC.

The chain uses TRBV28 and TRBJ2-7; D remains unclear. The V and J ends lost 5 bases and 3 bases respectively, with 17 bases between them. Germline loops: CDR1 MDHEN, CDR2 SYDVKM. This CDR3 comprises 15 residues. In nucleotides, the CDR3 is TGTGCCAGCAGTCCCCTGACACAAACTCGCTACGAGCAGTACTTC. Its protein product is CASSPLTQTRYEQYF.

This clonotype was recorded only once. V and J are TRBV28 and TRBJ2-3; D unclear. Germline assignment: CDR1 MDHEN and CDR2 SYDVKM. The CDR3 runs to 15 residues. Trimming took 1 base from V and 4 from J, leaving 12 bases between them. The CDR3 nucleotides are TGTGCCAGCAGTTTATCCGTCAGGCTGGCAGATACGCAGTATTTT. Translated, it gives CASSLSVRLADTQYF.

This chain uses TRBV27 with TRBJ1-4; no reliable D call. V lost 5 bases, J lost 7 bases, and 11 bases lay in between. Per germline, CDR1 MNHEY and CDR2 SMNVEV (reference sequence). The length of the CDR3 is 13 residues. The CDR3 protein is CASSTSYGEKLFF. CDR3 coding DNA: TGTGCCAGCAGTACGAGTTACGGTGAAAAACTGTTTTTT.

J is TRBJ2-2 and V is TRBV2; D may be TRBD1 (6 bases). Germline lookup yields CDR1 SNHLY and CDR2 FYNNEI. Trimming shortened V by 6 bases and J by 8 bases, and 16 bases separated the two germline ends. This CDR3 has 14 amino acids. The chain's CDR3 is CASSLAQGTGELFF. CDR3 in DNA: TGTGCCAGCAGCCTTGCACAGGGAACGGGGGAGCTGTTTTTT.

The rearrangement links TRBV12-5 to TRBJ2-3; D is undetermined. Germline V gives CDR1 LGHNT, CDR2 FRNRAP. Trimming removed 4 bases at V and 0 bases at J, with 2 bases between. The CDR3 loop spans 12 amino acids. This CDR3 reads CASGSSTDTQYF. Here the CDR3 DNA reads TGTGCTAGTGGTTCAAGCACAGATACGCAGTATTTT.

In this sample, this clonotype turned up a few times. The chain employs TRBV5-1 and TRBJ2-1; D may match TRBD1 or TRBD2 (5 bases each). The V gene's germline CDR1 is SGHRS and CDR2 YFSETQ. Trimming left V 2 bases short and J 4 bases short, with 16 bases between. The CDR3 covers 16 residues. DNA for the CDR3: TGCGCCAGCAGCTTAAATTGGGGGAACAATTACAATGAGCAGTTCTTC. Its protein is CASSLNWGNNYNEQFF.

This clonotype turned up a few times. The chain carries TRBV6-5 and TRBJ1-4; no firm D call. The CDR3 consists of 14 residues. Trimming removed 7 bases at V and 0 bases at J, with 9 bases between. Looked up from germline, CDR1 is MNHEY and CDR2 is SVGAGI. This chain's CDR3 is CASKKTATNEKLFF. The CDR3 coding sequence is TGTGCCAGCAAAAAAACCGCAACTAATGAAAAACTGTTTTTT.

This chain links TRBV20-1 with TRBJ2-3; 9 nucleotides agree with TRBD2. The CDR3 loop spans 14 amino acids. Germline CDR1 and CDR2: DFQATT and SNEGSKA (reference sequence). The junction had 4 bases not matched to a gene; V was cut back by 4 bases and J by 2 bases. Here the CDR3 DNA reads TGCAGTGCTACACTAGCGGGCCCCACAGATACGCAGTATTTT. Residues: CSATLAGPTDTQYF.

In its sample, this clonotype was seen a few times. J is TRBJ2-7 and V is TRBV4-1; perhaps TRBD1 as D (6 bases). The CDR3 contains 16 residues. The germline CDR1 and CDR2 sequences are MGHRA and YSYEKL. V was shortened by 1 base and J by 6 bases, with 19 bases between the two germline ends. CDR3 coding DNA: TGCGCCAGCAGCCAAGTATATTCAGGGGCGCCGAGCGAGCAGTACTTC. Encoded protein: CASSQVYSGAPSEQYF.

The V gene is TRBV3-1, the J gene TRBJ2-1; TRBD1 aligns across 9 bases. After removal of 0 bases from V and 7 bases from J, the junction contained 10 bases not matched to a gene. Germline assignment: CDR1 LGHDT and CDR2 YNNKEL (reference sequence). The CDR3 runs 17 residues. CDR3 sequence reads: CASSQDRGQGQRNEQFF. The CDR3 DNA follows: TGTGCCAGCAGCCAAGATCGGGGACAGGGTCAGCGTAATGAGCAGTTCTTC.

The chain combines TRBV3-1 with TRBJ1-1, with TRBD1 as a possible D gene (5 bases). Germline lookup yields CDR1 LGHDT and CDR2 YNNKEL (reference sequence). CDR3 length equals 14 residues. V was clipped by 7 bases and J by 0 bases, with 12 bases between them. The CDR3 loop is CASTSGHMNTEAFF. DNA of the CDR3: TGTGCCAGCACTTCAGGGCACATGAACACTGAAGCTTTCTTT.

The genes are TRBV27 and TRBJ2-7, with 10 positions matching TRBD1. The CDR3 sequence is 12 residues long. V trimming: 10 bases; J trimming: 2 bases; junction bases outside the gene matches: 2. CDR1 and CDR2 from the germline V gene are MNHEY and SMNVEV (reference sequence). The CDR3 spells CATGQGAYEQYF. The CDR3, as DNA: TGTGCCACCGGACAGGGGGCCTACGAGCAGTACTTC.

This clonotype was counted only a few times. CDR3 residues: CATTPKQPYNEQFF. The CDR3 coding sequence is TGTGCCACTACTCCCAAACAACCCTACAATGAGCAGTTCTTC. This rearrangement joins TRBV7-9 to TRBJ2-1; D gene uncertain. The CDR3 totals 14 residues. V lost 10 bases and J 2 bases, leaving 15 bases between the germline ends. CDR1 is SEHNR, CDR2 FQNEAQ, per germline (reference sequence).

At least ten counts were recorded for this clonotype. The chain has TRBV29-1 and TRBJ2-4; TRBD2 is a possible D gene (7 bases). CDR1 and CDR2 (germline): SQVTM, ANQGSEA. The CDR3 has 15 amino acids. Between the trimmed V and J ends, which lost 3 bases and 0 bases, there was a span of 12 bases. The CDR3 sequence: CSVEGGALAKNIQYF. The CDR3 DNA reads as TGCAGCGTTGAGGGGGGGGCACTAGCCAAAAACATTCAGTACTTC.

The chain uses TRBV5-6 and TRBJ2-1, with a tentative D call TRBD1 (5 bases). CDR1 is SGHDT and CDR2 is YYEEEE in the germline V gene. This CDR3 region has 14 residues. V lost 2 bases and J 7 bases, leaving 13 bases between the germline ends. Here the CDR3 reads CASSFGQKGNEQFF. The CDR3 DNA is TGTGCCAGCAGCTTCGGCCAGAAGGGGAATGAGCAGTTCTTC.

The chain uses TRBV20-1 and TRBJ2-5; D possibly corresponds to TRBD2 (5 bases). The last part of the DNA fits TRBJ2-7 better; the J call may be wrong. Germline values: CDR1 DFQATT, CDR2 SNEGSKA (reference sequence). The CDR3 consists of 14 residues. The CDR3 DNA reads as TGCAGTGCTCATGTGCTCGGGATTAACTACGAGCAGTACTTC. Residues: CSAHVLGINYEQYF.

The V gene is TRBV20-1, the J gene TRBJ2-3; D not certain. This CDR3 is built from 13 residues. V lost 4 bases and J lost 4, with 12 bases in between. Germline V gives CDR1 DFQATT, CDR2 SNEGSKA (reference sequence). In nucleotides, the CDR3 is TGCAGTGCTACCTCTGCGTATTCAGATACGCAGTATTTT. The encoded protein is CSATSAYSDTQYF.

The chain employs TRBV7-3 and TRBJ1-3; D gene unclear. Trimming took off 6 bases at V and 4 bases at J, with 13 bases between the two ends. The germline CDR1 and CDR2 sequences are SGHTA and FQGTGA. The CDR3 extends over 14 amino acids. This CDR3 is CASSPGPTGNTIYF. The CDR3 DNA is TGTGCCAGCAGTCCCGGGCCGACCGGAAACACCATATATTTT.